This T cell receptor beta chain came from a study of blood T cell repertoires in COVID-19. Study-wide context: Researchers got acute and convalescent COVID-19 samples from the United States, Italy and Spain.

Germline V gives CDR1 MNHEY, CDR2 SMNVEV (reference sequence). V lost 2 bases, J lost 3 bases, and 14 bases lay in between. The CDR3 is 16 amino acids. The method was immunoSEQ multiplex PCR; TCRdb's version includes in-frame clones alone and lacks a portion of them. The repertoire includes 130,000 to 150,000 clones, around 80% of them detected once, and about 15% sits in the top ten. Sequenced sample: peripheral blood. The source of this sequence is a human donor with acute or convalescent COVID-19. The donor label of this sample is uncertain. This rearrangement joins TRBV27 to TRBJ1-3, with D maybe TRBD1 (5 bases). The CDR3 sequence is CASSLKGRLGGNTIYF. CDR3 nucleotides: TGTGCCAGCAGTTTAAAGGGGAGGTTGGGTGGAAACACCATATATTTT.